The TCR beta chain under discussion was sequenced for a study of cytomegalovirus exposure and HLA in healthy donors. Background on the study: There were a few hundred genotyped donors. Of these, about 81% fell in the genetic ancestry cluster associated with self-reported Caucasian donors.

Amplification used 60 Vbeta primers and 13 Jbeta primers. Produced via immunoSEQ multiplex PCR; TCRdb's table is partial and in-frame only. Among 100,000 to 150,000 clones listed, approximately 71% were seen once. General study points: Later work associated roughly 15,000 TCR beta sequences with HLA alleles at 0.05 false discovery rate. When a later analysis compared HLA-associated TCR beta chains with equally common others, the HLA-associated chains turned out to be more clonally expanded and to have lower generation probabilities. According to reports, the classifier identified cytomegalovirus status with high specificity and sensitivity.

Turning to this clone: Antigen: not known.

The CDR3 is 16 residues long. J lost 6 bases, V lost 4 bases, and 13 bases had no gene match. Germline loops: CDR1 SGHRS, CDR2 YFSETQ. The chain has TRBV5-1 and TRBJ1-2; 9 positions match TRBD1. This receptor was taken from a woman in her fifties or sixties in good health and CMV-seronegative. The specimen sequenced was PBMCs. The CDR3 loop reads CASSPEQGAFVHGYTF. CDR3 DNA: TGCGCCAGCAGCCCGGAACAGGGGGCCTTCGTCCATGGCTACACCTTC. The full variable domain, its missing parts supplied by reference TRBV5-1 and TRBJ1-2, is KAGVTQTPRYLIKTRGQQVTLSCSPISGHRSVSWYQQTPGQGLQFLFEYFSETQRNKGNFPGRFSGRQFSNSRSEMNVSTLELGDSALYLCASSPEQGAFVHGYTFGSGTRLTVV.